A single sample is the source of the 27 T cell receptor beta chains below, sequenced in a study of response to subunit inactivated influenza vaccine. TCRdb reprocessed the RT-PCR reads with MiXCR, giving one entry per CDR3 protein. Among 280,000 or so distinct CDR3 sequences listed, about a fifth were seen once. The sequenced sample was PBMCs from blood, obtained roughly 20 months after vaccination. The source of these receptors is a man between 50 and 69 years old who received an inactivated influenza vaccine.

This clonotype was seen only a few times. The chain employs TRBV7-9 and TRBJ1-5, with 7 bases matching TRBD1. With V trimmed by 5 bases and J by 2 bases, 9 bases remained unmatched. Looked up from germline, CDR1 is SEHNR and CDR2 is FQNEAQ (reference sequence). The CDR3 consists of 16 residues. The CDR3 DNA is TGTGCCAGCAGCCCCTATACAACAGGGGGCAATCAGCCCCAGCATTTT. Translation: CASSPYTTGGNQPQHF.

This clonotype came up a few times. V usage is TRBV6-5 and J usage is TRBJ1-1; a possible D gene is TRBD1 (5 bases). V lost 2 bases to trimming and J lost 3 bases, with 16 bases between them. The CDR3 contains 16 residues. CDR1 is MNHEY, CDR2 SVGAGI, per germline. This CDR3 is CASSYGAGLRHTEAFF. DNA for the CDR3: TGTGCCAGCAGTTACGGGGCAGGTCTGAGGCACACTGAAGCTTTCTTT.

This clonotype has only one observation. One junction end does not reproduce the germline sequence, and a read error may be involved. This chain links TRBV6-1 with TRBJ2-3, with a weak D call TRBD2 (5 bases). Germline values: CDR1 MNHNS, CDR2 SASEGT. The CDR3 spans 13 residues. CDR3 sequence reads: CASREAAMDTQYF. CDR3 sequence (DNA): TGTGCCAGCAGAGAAGCGGCCATGGACACGCAGTATTTT.

This sequence joins TRBV15 and TRBJ2-5; tentative D call: TRBD1 (5 bases). Germline loops: CDR1 LNHNV, CDR2 YYDKDF (reference sequence). Trimming removed 0 bases from V and 5 bases from J, with 13 bases in between. The CDR3 covers 15 residues. CDR3 sequence: CATSRDIPGWETQYF. CDR3 bases: TGTGCCACCAGCAGAGATATTCCAGGGTGGGAGACCCAGTACTTC. The entire variable domain, with the rest obtained from reference TRBV15 and TRBJ2-5, is as follows: DAMVIQNPRYQVTQFGKPVTLSCSQTLNHNVMYWYQQKSSQAPKLLFHYYDKDFNNEADTPDNFQSRRPNTSFCFLDIRSPGLGDTAMYLCATSRDIPGWETQYFGPGTRLLVL.

The chain recombines TRBV4-1 with TRBJ1-2, with 7 bases lining up with TRBD1. Trimming took 4 bases from V and 5 from J; bases not matched to a gene: 10. The CDR3 has 15 residues. Germline loops: CDR1 MGHRA, CDR2 YSYEKL. The CDR3 DNA reads TGCGCCAGCAGCCCTCCCCGACAGGGCGGGTATGGCTACACCTTC. Its translation: CASSPPRQGGYGYTF.

The chain is built from TRBV18 and TRBJ2-6; D remains ambiguous. Trimming removed 3 bases at V and 4 bases at J, with 22 bases between. The CDR3 sequence is 19 residues long. The germline V gene encodes CDR1 KGHSH and CDR2 LQKENI. CDR3 sequence (DNA): TGTGCCAGCTCACCTCCATGGAAGGCCCTATCTCTCGGGGCCAACGTCCTGACTTTC. Amino acid sequence: CASSPPWKALSLGANVLTF.

V gene TRBV5-1 combines with J gene TRBJ1-2, with D possibly TRBD1 on 6 matching bases. The germline CDR1 and CDR2 sequences are SGHRS and YFSETQ. The CDR3 contains 14 residues. Trimming removed 0 bases from V and 7 bases from J, with 13 bases in between. CDR3 amino acids: CASSLGGPERGYTF. CDR3 coding DNA: TGCGCCAGCAGCTTGGGGGGGCCCGAGCGTGGCTACACCTTC. Full variable domain (remainder filled in from reference TRBV5-1 and TRBJ1-2): KAGVTQTPRYLIKTRGQQVTLSCSPISGHRSVSWYQQTPGQGLQFLFEYFSETQRNKGNFPGRFSGRQFSNSRSEMNVSTLELGDSALYLCASSLGGPERGYTFGSGTRLTVV.

This clonotype was seen more than once but under ten times. The gene calls are TRBV7-8 and TRBJ2-7; 7 bases fit TRBD1. CDR1 and CDR2 from the germline V gene are SGHVS and FQNEAQ. The CDR3 extends over 15 amino acids. V lost 5 bases and J lost 7; bases outside the gene matches: 14. The CDR3, as DNA: TGTGCCAGCAGCATACAAATGACAGGGTCCCTAGAGCAGTACTTC. The encoded protein is CASSIQMTGSLEQYF.

The genes are TRBV2 and TRBJ1-4, with TRBD1 as a possible D gene (5 bases). V was trimmed by 7 bases and J by 0 bases, leaving 12 bases between them. The CDR3 runs to 15 residues. Germline CDR1 reads SNHLY; CDR2 reads FYNNEI. The CDR3 sequence: CASKTSQATNEKLFF. The DNA of the CDR3 is TGTGCCAGCAAGACCTCACAGGCAACTAATGAAAAACTGTTTTTT.

This clonotype was counted a few times. V is TRBV7-6 and J is TRBJ2-2; 12 bases are shared with TRBD2. Germline CDR1 is SGHVS and CDR2 is FNYEAQ. J gave up 2 bases and V 5 bases, and 6 bases lay outside the gene matches. The CDR3 runs 17 residues. The CDR3 DNA is TGTGCCAGCAGCCGAGGACTAGCGGGATCAAACACCGGGGAGCTGTTTTTT. It translates to CASSRGLAGSNTGELFF.

This clonotype was counted ten times or more. The chain employs TRBV28 and TRBJ2-7; D unclear. Between the trimmed V and J ends, which lost 1 base and 1 base, there was a span of 14 bases. This CDR3 region has 16 residues. The V gene's germline CDR1 is MDHEN and CDR2 SYDVKM. The CDR3 here is CASSLFGNDGSYEQYF. The DNA of the CDR3 is TGTGCCAGCAGTTTATTTGGTAATGACGGTTCCTACGAGCAGTACTTC.

The V call is TRBV7-2, the J call TRBJ2-5; 8 positions agree with TRBD2. This CDR3 contains 15 residues. The J segment lost 5 bases and the V segment lost 2 bases, leaving 7 bases of the junction unmatched. CDR1 is SGHTA and CDR2 is FQGNSA in the germline V gene. The CDR3 loop reads CASSLYRGGLETQYF. The DNA of the CDR3 is TGTGCCAGCAGCTTATATCGGGGGGGCCTTGAGACCCAGTACTTC. The full variable domain, in which reference TRBV7-2 and TRBJ2-5 provide the parts outside the CDR3, is GAGVSQSPSNKVTEKGKDVELRCDPISGHTALYWYRQSLGQGLEFLIYFQGNSAPDKSGLPSDRFSAERTGGSVSTLTIQRTQQEDSAVYLCASSLYRGGLETQYFGPGTRLLVL.

At least ten counts were recorded for this clonotype. A read error may account for a junction end that differs from germline. This chain joins TRBV6-5 and TRBJ2-5; D uncertain. Germline CDR1 reads MNHEY; CDR2 reads SVGAGI. The CDR3 consists of 13 residues. The CDR3 region has the DNA TGCGCCAGCAGCTGGACGGTTCAAGAGACCCAGTACTTC. Its protein product is CASSWTVQETQYF.

The V gene is TRBV7-2, the J gene TRBJ2-3; TRBD2 matches 7 bases. The CDR3 spans 15 residues. With 5 bases clipped from V and 6 bases from J, the junction kept 11 bases outside the gene matches. CDR1 and CDR2 from the germline V gene are SGHTA and FQGNSA. The CDR3 nucleotides are TGTGCCAGCAGCATAGGGACTACCGTTTTGGATACGCAGTATTTT. Amino acid sequence: CASSIGTTVLDTQYF. Combining the CDR3 with reference TRBV7-2 and TRBJ2-3 gives the whole variable domain GAGVSQSPSNKVTEKGKDVELRCDPISGHTALYWYRQSLGQGLEFLIYFQGNSAPDKSGLPSDRFSAERTGGSVSTLTIQRTQQEDSAVYLCASSIGTTVLDTQYFGPGTRLTVL.

J is TRBJ2-3 and V is TRBV12-3 or TRBV12-4; D uncertain. CDR3 length: 13 amino acids. The germline V and J ends were trimmed by 8 bases and 6 bases, with 15 bases remaining between them. The CDR3 loop is CASRGGTGDTQYF. The DNA of the CDR3 is TGTGCCAGCCGCGGCGGCACCGGGGATACGCAGTATTTT.

There are a few counts of this clonotype. This sequence joins TRBV20-1 and TRBJ2-3, with TRBD2 matching 12 bases. Germline V gene sequence: CDR1 DFQATT, CDR2 SNEGSKA (reference sequence). This CDR3 has 13 amino acids. After removal of 6 bases from V and 5 bases from J, the junction contained 3 bases not matched to a gene. The CDR3 DNA reads TGCAGTGCAACTAGCGGGAGGTTAGATACGCAGTATTTT. Amino acids: CSATSGRLDTQYF.

Turning to this clonotype: The junction departs from the called germline gene at one end, perhaps through a read error. The V call is TRBV3-1, the J call TRBJ1-1; D gene unclear. The V gene's germline CDR1 is LGHDT and CDR2 YNNKEL (reference sequence). The CDR3 runs to 17 residues. CDR3 protein: CGSSPRYVGYMNTEAFF. DNA of the CDR3: TGTGGCAGCAGCCCAAGATATGTGGGGTACATGAACACTGAAGCTTTCTTT.

The gene calls are TRBV7-2 and TRBJ2-7; the match to TRBD2 covers 10 bases. After removal of 1 base from V and 6 bases from J, the junction contained 6 bases not matched to a gene. The CDR3 runs 15 residues. Germline assignment: CDR1 SGHTA and CDR2 FQGNSA. The CDR3: CASSLESSGSFEQYF. The CDR3 nucleotides read TGTGCCAGCAGCTTAGAGTCTAGCGGGAGTTTCGAGCAGTACTTC.

The chain couples TRBV24-1 to TRBJ2-3, with TRBD2 matching 8 bases. Germline lookup yields CDR1 KGHDR and CDR2 SFDVKD. The CDR3 runs 16 residues. The V gene end was trimmed by 9 bases and the J gene end by 2 bases; junction bases not matched to a gene: 12. The CDR3 region is CATGTGGLQITDTQYF. The CDR3 DNA is TGTGCCACCGGGACGGGGGGGCTGCAGATCACAGATACGCAGTATTTT.

Many counts were recorded for this clonotype. V and J are TRBV4-2 and TRBJ1-4, with TRBD1 matching over 7 bases. V shed 2 bases and J 8 bases; nucleotides not matched to a gene: 8. Germline V lookup: CDR1 LGHNA, CDR2 YNFKEQ. The CDR3 covers 15 residues. CDR3 DNA: TGTGCCAGCAGCCAAAGACAGGGTGGGACCGAAAAACTGTTTTTT. Residues: CASSQRQGGTEKLFF.

The rearrangement links TRBV7-9 to TRBJ2-6, with 7 positions matching TRBD1. This CDR3 has 17 residues. Trimming took 3 bases from V and 0 from J; bases not matched to a gene: 5. Looked up from germline, CDR1 is SEHNR and CDR2 is FQNEAQ (reference sequence). In DNA, the CDR3 is TGTGCCAGCAGCTTCTCTGGACAGGTCTCTGGGGCCAACGTCCTGACTTTC. Protein: CASSFSGQVSGANVLTF.

The rearrangement joins TRBV6-5 to TRBJ1-1; D may be TRBD1 (6 bases). Germline CDR1 is MNHEY and CDR2 is SVGAGI. CDR3 size: 13 residues. Between the trimmed V and J ends, which lost 3 bases and 6 bases, there was a span of 11 bases. The CDR3 loop reads CASSYRGSSEAFF. The CDR3 DNA follows: TGTGCCAGCAGTTATAGGGGGAGCTCTGAAGCTTTCTTT.

Written as DNA, the CDR3 is TGTGCCAGCAGCTTAGGGGAGGTGACAGATACGCAGTATTTT. Translated: CASSLGEVTDTQYF. This rearrangement joins TRBV7-9 to TRBJ2-3; TRBD2 might be the D (6 bases). This CDR3 region has 14 residues. Trimming pared 1 base from V and 3 bases from J, leaving 8 bases between. The germline V gene has CDR1 SEHNR and CDR2 FQNEAQ (reference sequence).

This clonotype has a handful of counts. The chain couples TRBV28 to TRBJ1-5; D might be TRBD1 (6 bases). This CDR3 has 15 amino acids. CDR1 and CDR2 from the germline V gene are MDHEN and SYDVKM. V gave up 5 bases and J gave up 6 bases, with 17 bases separating them. The chain's CDR3 is CASSNRLRGVQPQHF. CDR3 sequence (DNA): TGTGCCAGCAGTAACCGACTGAGGGGGGTTCAGCCCCAGCATTTT.

The V gene is TRBV15, the J gene TRBJ1-4; D not certain. Germline CDR1 LNHNV, CDR2 YYDKDF (reference sequence). The CDR3 totals 16 residues. V shed 1 base and J shed 2 bases, with 11 bases lying between them. CDR3: CATSRATPGTNEKLFF. CDR3 sequence (DNA): TGTGCCACCAGCAGAGCGACCCCGGGTACTAATGAAAAACTGTTTTTT.

This clonotype has only a few counts. The chain uses TRBV5-1 and TRBJ1-1; a weak D match, TRBD1 (5 bases). Germline V gene lookup returns CDR1 SGHRS and CDR2 YFSETQ. This CDR3 is built from 15 residues. V lost 0 bases and J 4 bases, leaving 13 bases between the germline ends. This chain's CDR3 is CASSLGPGISTEAFF. CDR3 nucleotides: TGCGCCAGCAGCTTGGGGCCAGGGATCAGCACTGAAGCTTTCTTT. The full variable domain, rest sourced from reference TRBV5-1 and TRBJ1-1, is KAGVTQTPRYLIKTRGQQVTLSCSPISGHRSVSWYQQTPGQGLQFLFEYFSETQRNKGNFPGRFSGRQFSNSRSEMNVSTLELGDSALYLCASSLGPGISTEAFFGQGTRLTVV.

The table lists this clonotype with a few counts. The chain carries TRBV10-3 and TRBJ1-6; possibly TRBD1 for D (5 bases). Trimming pared 0 bases from V and 2 bases from J, leaving 11 bases between. CDR1 and CDR2 from the germline V gene are ENHRY and SYGVKD. This CDR3 contains 17 residues. CDR3 region: CAISESGRGAYNSPLHF. In nucleotides, the CDR3 is TGTGCCATCAGTGAGTCAGGAAGGGGTGCCTATAATTCACCCCTCCACTTT.